Detailed here is one TCR beta chain. Its specificity is not known. The sample is drawn from a study of vaccination effects on CD4 cells after COVID-19. Expansion of antigen-specific CD4+ T cells with viral peptide pools was carried out by the ViraFEST assay before sequencing. The culture ran for approximately nine days before CD4+ T cells were isolated. Each participant was administered two doses of either the BNT162b2 or the mRNA-1273 vaccine. Negative nucleocapsid antibody tests before and after vaccination confirmed no previous SARS-CoV-2 infection. Every well got two million PBMC, which were grown with 8.5 to 10 IU/ml IL-2 and roughly 10 ug/ml peptides. Each culture had half its medium swapped for IL-2 medium on days 3 and 7. Libraries were prepared by immunoSEQ multiplex PCR; TCRdb keeps only in-frame clonotypes and omits some of them. This sample yields some 68,000 clones, of which 75% to 85% are seen a single time; 0.95% to 1.5% belongs to the top ten.

Germline V gene data show CDR1 as SGHDT and CDR2 as YYEEEE. The germline V and J ends were trimmed by 3 bases and 5 bases, with 17 bases remaining between them. This CDR3 comprises 15 residues. The source was CD4+ T cells from PBMCs cultured with HCoV-229E spike peptides, collected after COVID-19 vaccination. The chain employs TRBV5-6 and TRBJ1-2; D remains unclear. The sequence was obtained from a human donor who received a COVID-19 vaccine. CDR3 in amino acids: CASSSVGREEYGYTF. The CDR3 coding sequence is TGTGCCAGCAGCTCCGTTGGGAGGGAAGAGTATGGCTACACCTTC.